This T cell receptor (beta chain) was retrieved from a study of CD8+ T cells in alopecia areata. Sequencing used cDNA as its template, made by extracting RNA and reverse transcribing it. Some clones are missing from TCRdb's copy, which holds only in-frame ones; the method was immunoSEQ multiplex PCR. The data hold 140,000 to 150,000 clones, with about 51% observed a single time. It was from PBMCs that CD4+ and CD8+ T cells were sorted. Germline lookup yields CDR1 SGDLS and CDR2 YYNGEE. CDR3 length: 14 amino acids. J was trimmed by 4 bases and V by 4 bases; bases with no gene match: 4. This clone was observed once.

Sequencing used CD4+ T cells sorted from blood, obtained at week 0. The chain links TRBV9 to TRBJ1-3; the match to TRBD1 covers 8 bases. The TCR sequence derives from a human donor with alopecia areata. The CDR3 here is CASSPRDRGNTIYF. In DNA form, the CDR3 reads TGTGCCAGCAGCCCCCGGGACAGGGGAAACACCATATATTTT.